Reported below is one T cell receptor beta chain. The CDR3 contains 13 residues. Trimming took 1 base from V and 8 from J, leaving 11 bases between them. Germline V gene sequence: CDR1 SGHTA, CDR2 FQGTGA. This sample was included in a study of blood T cell repertoires in COVID-19. Study-level background: COVID-19 samples, acute and convalescent, were from the United States, Italy and Spain. PBMCs, B-cell-depleted T cells, or T cells were the source of the cDNA or gDNA that made up the material.

In the original workflow: Amplification from reference gene primers served as the basis for estimated nucleated cell counts. Sequencing was performed with immunoSEQ multiplex PCR; in TCRdb, only in-frame clones are kept and a portion is missing. Clonal size and the V and J genes are those of that table, whereas D and trimming came from the DNA. The table lists a few hundred thousand clones, 80% to 90% of them singletons, with 4% to 5% in the top ten. The specimen was peripheral blood. The clonotype comes from a woman between 40 and 55 years old who had recovered from COVID-19. The V call is TRBV7-3, the J call TRBJ1-1; D might be TRBD1 (5 bases). In DNA form, the CDR3 reads TGTGCCAGCAGCTTAAGGAGGGGATTGGAAGCTTTCTTT. Translating gives CASSLRRGLEAFF.